These 29 T cell receptor beta chains share one sample of origin, sequenced in a study of cytomegalovirus exposure and HLA in healthy donors. This PCR relied on a set of 60 Vbeta primers and 13 Jbeta primers. TCRdb keeps only in-frame clones here, not all; method: immunoSEQ multiplex PCR. This table holds around 130,000 clones, more than 8% found once. Sample: PBMCs. These receptor sequences come from a middle-aged man in good health and CMV-seronegative.

This clone was seen only a few times. The genes are TRBV7-2 and TRBJ2-3, with D possibly being TRBD2 (6 bases). Germline V gene data show CDR1 as SGHTA and CDR2 as FQGNSA. CDR3 size: 15 residues. Deletions cut 5 bases from V and 4 bases from J, with 16 bases between. The CDR3 is CASSLRASEADTQYF. CDR3 in DNA: TGTGCCAGCAGCCTCAGGGCTAGCGAAGCAGATACGCAGTATTTT.

This clone appeared a few times. The V call is TRBV30, the J call TRBJ2-5, with 9 bases aligning to TRBD2. CDR1 is GTSNPN and CDR2 is SVGIG in the germline V gene (reference sequence). The CDR3 has 15 amino acids. Germline trimming cut 0 bases from V and 5 bases from J; bases unmatched to any gene: 7. Written as DNA, the CDR3 is TGTGCCTGGAGTGTAAGGGGCGGGGGGGCGGAGACCCAGTACTTC. Protein product: CAWSVRGGGAETQYF.

This clone was counted a few times. V is TRBV5-1 and J is TRBJ2-3, with D possibly being TRBD1 (6 bases). This CDR3 comprises 14 residues. The V gene lost 0 bases and the J gene lost 6 bases, with 11 bases spanning the gap. The germline CDR1 and CDR2 sequences are SGHRS and YFSETQ. CDR3 sequence: CASSLGGRVDTQYF. The CDR3 coding sequence is TGCGCCAGCAGCTTGGGGGGGCGGGTGGATACGCAGTATTTT.

A few counts support this clone. The rearrangement uses TRBV6-6 and TRBJ1-4; TRBD1 agrees at 7 bases. This CDR3 has 14 amino acids. The germline V gene has CDR1 MNHNY and CDR2 SVGAGI (reference sequence). The V and J ends lost 8 bases and 7 bases, in that order; junction bases with no gene match: 10. The CDR3 DNA follows: TGTGCCAGCCGCGGAGGGACAGTCGGTGAAAAACTGTTTTTT. It yields the protein CASRGGTVGEKLFF.

This clone was counted only a few times. The rearrangement joins TRBV9 to TRBJ2-7; TRBD2 aligns across 7 bases. Germline lookup yields CDR1 SGDLS and CDR2 YYNGEE. V gave up 3 bases and J gave up 1 base; unmatched junction bases: 7. The CDR3 is made up of 15 amino acids. This CDR3 is CASSASVGRSYEQYF. The CDR3 nucleotides read TGTGCCAGCAGCGCTTCCGTCGGGAGGTCCTACGAGCAGTACTTC.

This clone was recorded a few times. V is TRBV4-1 and J is TRBJ1-4; weak D call: TRBD1 (6 bases). Trimming left V 4 bases short and J 5 bases short, with 11 bases between. The CDR3 is 14 residues long. Germline CDR1 and CDR2: MGHRA and YSYEKL. CDR3: CASSLAGVNEKLFF. CDR3 nucleotides: TGCGCCAGCAGCCTGGCAGGGGTGAATGAAAAACTGTTTTTT.

This rearrangement joins TRBV6-5 to TRBJ1-1; D remains unclear. This CDR3 contains 14 residues. The V gene's germline CDR1 is MNHEY and CDR2 SVGAGI. V gave up 2 bases and J gave up 2 bases, with 9 bases separating them. The CDR3 region is CASSYRRVNTEAFF. CDR3 DNA sequence: TGTGCCAGCAGTTACCGTAGAGTCAACACTGAAGCTTTCTTT.

This clone was detected a few times. The V gene is TRBV21-1, the J gene TRBJ1-1; TRBD1, as called in the table, went unchecked against the DNA. TRBV21-1 is a pseudogene. The CDR3 runs to 17 residues. This chain's CDR3 is CASSKTPGALLNTEAFF. The CDR3, as DNA: TGTGCCAGCAGCAAGACACCAGGGGCCCTCTTGAACACTGAAGCTTTCTTT.

This clone was counted only a few times. The V call is TRBV4-1, the J call TRBJ2-2; D gene ambiguous. Germline loops: CDR1 MGHRA, CDR2 YSYEKL. The CDR3 is made up of 13 amino acids. Trimming took 2 bases from V and 4 from J, leaving 5 bases between them. CDR3 sequence: CASSQSSTGELFF. In DNA form, the CDR3 reads TGCGCCAGCAGCCAAAGTAGCACCGGGGAGCTGTTTTTT.

This clone showed up just a few times. The CDR3 sequence is CASSASRFTDTQYF. The CDR3 region has the DNA TGTGCCAGTAGTGCTAGCCGGTTCACAGATACGCAGTATTTT. V and J are TRBV19 and TRBJ2-3; D possibly corresponds to TRBD2 (5 bases). CDR3 size: 14 residues. Looked up from germline, CDR1 is LNHDA and CDR2 is SQIVND (reference sequence). The germline V and J ends were trimmed by 5 bases and 2 bases, with 11 bases remaining between them.

This clone was found a few times. CDR3 residues: CASSYDRESEAFF. The CDR3 DNA reads as TGCGCCAGCAGCTACGACAGGGAGTCTGAAGCTTTCTTT. J is TRBJ1-1 and V is TRBV5-1; 7 bases match TRBD1. The junction had 5 bases not matched to a gene; V was cut back by 3 bases and J by 6 bases. This CDR3 region has 13 residues. Germline V lookup: CDR1 SGHRS, CDR2 YFSETQ.

V is TRBV7-9 and J is TRBJ2-1; TRBD2 agrees at 13 bases. J gave up 9 bases and V 3 bases, and 5 bases lay outside the gene matches. The CDR3 has 15 amino acids. Germline CDR1 SEHNR, CDR2 FQNEAQ (reference sequence). CDR3 protein: CASSFQTSGGGEQFF. In nucleotides, the CDR3 is TGTGCCAGCAGCTTTCAAACTAGCGGGGGGGGTGAGCAGTTCTTC. Variable domain in full (rest from reference TRBV7-9 and TRBJ2-1): DTGVSQNPRHKITKRGQNVTFRCDPISEHNRLYWYRQTLGQGPEFLTYFQNEAQLEKSRLLSDRFSAERPKGSFSTLEIQRTEQGDSAMYLCASSFQTSGGGEQFFGPGTRLTVL.

CDR3 in amino acids: CASSVELSGAQYF. CDR3 nucleotides: TGTGCCAGCAGCGTAGAGCTATCCGGGGCCCAGTACTTC. This chain joins TRBV9 and TRBJ2-5; D may be TRBD2 (5 bases). This CDR3 is built from 13 residues. Germline values: CDR1 SGDLS, CDR2 YYNGEE. V was clipped by 0 bases and J by 9 bases, with 12 bases between them.

This clone was seen a few times. This chain uses TRBV20-1 with TRBJ2-1; tentatively, D is TRBD2 (7 bases). From germline, CDR1 is DFQATT and CDR2 SNEGSKA (reference sequence). V dropped 6 bases and J dropped 7 bases, with 10 bases sitting between them. This CDR3 comprises 11 residues. The chain's CDR3 is CSAGRGNEQFF. The CDR3 region has the DNA TGCAGTGCGGGGAGGGGGAATGAGCAGTTCTTC.

The chain joins TRBV19 to TRBJ1-3; no firm D call. The CDR3 loop spans 16 amino acids. Per the germline V gene, CDR1 is LNHDA and CDR2 is SQIVND (reference sequence). V lost 1 base and J 0 bases, leaving 10 bases between the germline ends. This CDR3 reads CASSIVWASSGNTIYF. The CDR3 DNA is TGTGCCAGTAGTATAGTATGGGCGTCCTCTGGAAACACCATATATTTT.

This clone was seen a few times. The chain uses TRBV5-1 and TRBJ1-6; 8 bases are shared with TRBD1. The germline CDR1 and CDR2 sequences are SGHRS and YFSETQ. The CDR3 sequence is 16 residues long. V gave up 4 bases and J gave up 6 bases; unmatched junction bases: 9. The chain's CDR3 is CASSPYRTGTNSPLHF. The CDR3 DNA reads TGCGCCAGCAGCCCCTACCGGACAGGGACTAATTCACCCCTCCACTTT.

This clone was seen more than once but under ten times. V gene TRBV6-1 combines with J gene TRBJ1-6, with 9 bases fitting TRBD1. Germline CDR1 MNHNS, CDR2 SASEGT. Trimming at V came to 6 bases and at J to 7 bases, leaving 4 bases not matched to a gene. This CDR3 has 14 residues. CDR3 DNA: TGTGCCAGCAGATCGACAGGGGGAAATTCACCCCTCCACTTT. Its translation is CASRSTGGNSPLHF.

Notes on this clone: The same CDR3 arises from other DNA sequences in this sample as well. The rearrangement joins TRBV6-1 to TRBJ1-1; D is unclear. Trimming shortened V by 8 bases and J by 0 bases, and 10 bases separated the two germline ends. Germline V gene lookup returns CDR1 MNHNS and CDR2 SASEGT. CDR3 size: 13 residues. The CDR3, as DNA: TGTGCCAGCCGCTTACTTGTGAACACTGAAGCTTTCTTT. It specifies CASRLLVNTEAFF.

This clone was counted a few times. This chain connects TRBV19 to TRBJ1-3, with D unclear. This CDR3 contains 15 residues. Germline CDR1 reads LNHDA; CDR2 reads SQIVND (reference sequence). Trimming stripped 7 bases from V and 3 bases from J, with 16 bases between. The CDR3 sequence: CASTDLGEVGNTIYF. In nucleotides, the CDR3 is TGTGCCAGTACAGACCTCGGGGAGGTTGGAAACACCATATATTTT.

This clone has just a few counts. CDR3: CAWSVGRTSNQPQHF. The CDR3 DNA reads TGTGCCTGGAGTGTAGGACGGACAAGCAATCAGCCCCAGCATTTT. J is TRBJ1-5 and V is TRBV30; the D gene is possibly TRBD1 (5 bases). Trimming took off 0 bases at V and 1 base at J, with 10 bases between the two ends. This CDR3 comprises 15 residues. Germline V gene lookup returns CDR1 GTSNPN and CDR2 SVGIG (reference sequence).

This clone was observed a handful of times. The chain carries TRBV28 and TRBJ2-7; maybe TRBD1 (6 bases). Germline CDR1 is MDHEN and CDR2 is SYDVKM. The CDR3 totals 13 residues. Trimming took 3 bases from V and 2 from J, leaving 8 bases between them. CDR3 sequence: CASSFDRTYEQYF. CDR3 bases: TGTGCCAGCAGTTTCGACAGGACCTACGAGCAGTACTTC.

The V gene is TRBV23-1, the J gene TRBJ1-6, with TRBD1 identical over 10 bases. TRBV23-1 is an ORF; its function is uncertain. Germline trimming cut 6 bases from V and 8 bases from J; bases unmatched to any gene: 4. CDR3 length: 14 residues. CDR3 sequence (DNA): TGCGCCAGCAGCTGGACAGGGGGTGATTCACCCCTCCACTTT. This translates into CASSWTGGDSPLHF.

This clone was seen only a few times. The chain couples TRBV4-3 to TRBJ2-2; the D is unclear. This CDR3 region has 14 residues. The V gene lost 0 bases and the J gene lost 5 bases, with 7 bases spanning the gap. CDR1 is LGHNA and CDR2 is YSLEER in the germline V gene. The CDR3 DNA reads TGCGCCAGCAGCCAAGATCCCCTGACCGGGGAGCTGTTTTTT. This gives the protein CASSQDPLTGELFF.

The V gene is TRBV10-3, the J gene TRBJ2-1; 9 bases are shared with TRBD2. Germline-derived CDR1 and CDR2 are ENHRY and SYGVKD. There are 15 residues in the CDR3. The V and J ends lost 10 bases and 6 bases, in that order; junction bases with no gene match: 13. The CDR3 nucleotides are TGTGCCAACCAACTGACTAGCGGTGTGTGCAATGAGCAGTTCTTC. Translation gives CANQLTSGVCNEQFF.

On this clone itself: A read error may produce the germline difference seen at one junction end. The chain uses TRBV4-1 and TRBJ2-3, with 9 bases identical to TRBD2. Germline values: CDR1 MGHRA, CDR2 YSYEKL. The CDR3 is made up of 16 amino acids. The CDR3 nucleotides read TGCGTCAGCAGACATGGTGGCGGGGGGGATACAGATACGCAGTATTTT. It encodes CVSRHGGGGDTDTQYF.

CDR3 DNA sequence: TGTGCCAGCAGCTTCGGGACAGGGTCCTATGGCTACACCTTC. As protein: CASSFGTGSYGYTF. J is TRBJ1-2 and V is TRBV7-2; 9 positions agree with TRBD1. Germline loops: CDR1 SGHTA, CDR2 FQGNSA. The CDR3 length is 14 residues. Losses at the gene ends were 3 bases for V and 4 bases for J; bases not matched to a gene: 3.

The J gene is TRBJ1-1, the V gene TRBV27; 9 bases fit TRBD1. The CDR3 is 12 residues long. V trimming: 8 bases; J trimming: 5 bases; junction bases outside the gene matches: 3. The germline CDR1 and CDR2 sequences are MNHEY and SMNVEV (reference sequence). The CDR3 loop is CASRDRATEAFF. CDR3 DNA: TGTGCCAGCCGGGACAGGGCGACTGAAGCTTTCTTT.

The chain joins TRBV7-9 to TRBJ1-1; D unclear. The CDR3 runs to 13 residues. Germline CDR1 reads SEHNR; CDR2 reads FQNEAQ (reference sequence). Trimming left V 6 bases short and J 1 base short, with 9 bases between. The CDR3 nucleotides read TGTGCCAGCAGTCTTTACAAGAACACTGAAGCTTTCTTT. Encoded protein: CASSLYKNTEAFF.

The table lists this clone with a few counts. This chain uses TRBV7-2 with TRBJ1-1, with TRBD1 matching over 8 bases. Trimming at V came to 5 bases and at J to 0 bases, leaving 11 bases not matched to a gene. The CDR3 has 17 residues. The germline gives CDR1 SGHTA, CDR2 FQGNSA. This CDR3 reads CASSVKTGGLVNTEAFF. CDR3 nucleotides: TGTGCCAGCAGCGTAAAAACAGGGGGTTTGGTGAACACTGAAGCTTTCTTT.